The 5 T cell receptor beta chains below were found in one sample sequenced in a study of cytomegalovirus exposure and HLA in healthy donors. It was with 60 Vbeta and 13 Jbeta primers that the PCR ran. Profiled with immunoSEQ multiplex PCR; TCRdb holds only in-frame clones, not every one. The data show approximately 100,000 clones, 80% to 90% seen once. Source material: PBMCs. The receptor set was obtained from a man between 50 and 59 years old in good health and CMV-seronegative.

This clone was seen just once. The chain uses TRBV6-5 and TRBJ1-6, with unresolved D. CDR1 is MNHEY, CDR2 SVGAGI, per germline. This CDR3 spans 14 amino acids. V was shortened by 2 bases and J by 4 bases, with 6 bases between the two germline ends. Written as DNA, the CDR3 is TGTGCCAGCAGTTACCGGGGATATAATTCACCCCTCCACTTT. Amino acid sequence: CASSYRGYNSPLHF.

A few counts support this clone. The chain carries TRBV6-1 and TRBJ2-7, with D uncertain. V lost 5 bases and J 6 bases, leaving 14 bases between the germline ends. There are 13 residues in the CDR3. Germline assignment: CDR1 MNHNS and CDR2 SASEGT. The CDR3 reads CASSTEVLGEQYF. Here the CDR3 DNA reads TGTGCCAGCAGTACCGAGGTCCTGGGCGAGCAGTACTTC.

This clone was observed a handful of times. The chain links TRBV13 to TRBJ1-2, with D perhaps matching TRBD1 (6 bases). Trimming removed 3 bases at V and 5 bases at J, with 10 bases between. Germline lookup yields CDR1 PRHDT and CDR2 FYEKMQ (reference sequence). This CDR3 spans 13 amino acids. The CDR3 region is CASSFPDSYGYTF. The CDR3 DNA sequence: TGTGCCAGCAGCTTCCCGGACAGTTATGGCTACACCTTC.

This clone appeared once. This sequence joins TRBV5-1 and TRBJ1-1; tentatively, D is TRBD1 (6 bases). The CDR3 contains 15 residues. V gave up 4 bases and J gave up 1 base, with 14 bases separating them. CDR1 and CDR2 (germline): SGHRS, YFSETQ. As DNA, the CDR3 is TGCGCCAGCAGCGCCCTCCGGACAGAGAACACTGAAGCTTTCTTT. Protein: CASSALRTENTEAFF.

The V call is TRBV14, the J call TRBJ1-6; no clear D gene. CDR1 and CDR2 (germline): SGHDN, FVKESK. V was trimmed by 5 bases and J by 6 bases, leaving 23 bases between them. CDR3 size: 18 residues. The CDR3 coding sequence is TGTGCCAGCAGCAAACTCCGATTTTCTACTTTCTTTAATTCACCCCTCCACTTT. This gives the protein CASSKLRFSTFFNSPLHF.